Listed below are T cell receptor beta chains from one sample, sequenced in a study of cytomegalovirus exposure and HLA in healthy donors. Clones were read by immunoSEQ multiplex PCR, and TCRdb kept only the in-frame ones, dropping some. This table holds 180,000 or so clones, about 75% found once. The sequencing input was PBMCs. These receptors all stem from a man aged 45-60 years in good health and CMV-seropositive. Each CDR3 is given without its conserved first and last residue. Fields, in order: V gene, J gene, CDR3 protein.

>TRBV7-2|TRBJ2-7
ASSLFGMSGTGVTYEQY
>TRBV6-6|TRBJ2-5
ASQRTGGETQY
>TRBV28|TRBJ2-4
ASSLRQEGNIQY
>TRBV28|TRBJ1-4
ASTGGGTNEKLF
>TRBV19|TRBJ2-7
ASSLLGAGEQY
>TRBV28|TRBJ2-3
ASSARGGPTDTQY
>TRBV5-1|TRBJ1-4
ASSLAGTATNEKLF
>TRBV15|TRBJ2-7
ATSRVSRTDEQY
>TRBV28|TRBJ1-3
ASTQDSWSGNTIY
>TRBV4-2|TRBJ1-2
ASSQSRQGGGYT
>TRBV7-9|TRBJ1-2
ASSFGTDYGYT
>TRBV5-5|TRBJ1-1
ASSFRTDNSNTEAF
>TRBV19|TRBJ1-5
ASSMMGQVGNQPQH
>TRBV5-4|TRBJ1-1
ASSAGTGMNTEAF
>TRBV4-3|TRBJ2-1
ASSQYASGGVDEQF
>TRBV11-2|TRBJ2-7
ASSLDLGTEWTISYEQY
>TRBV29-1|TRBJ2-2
SVLVRRQTGELF
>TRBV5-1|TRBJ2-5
ASSWGQGGPPGTQY
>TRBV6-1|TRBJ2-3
ASSSGRSTDTQY
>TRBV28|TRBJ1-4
ASSQGAEEKLF
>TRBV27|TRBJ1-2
ASRGTGGSGYT
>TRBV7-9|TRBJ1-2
ASSSGVDYGYT
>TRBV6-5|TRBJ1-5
ASSYSGSGRQPQH
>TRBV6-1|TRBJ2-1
ASSEVAHRGPFF
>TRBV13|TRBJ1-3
ASRPWTGGSGNTIY
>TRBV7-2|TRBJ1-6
ASSFTDSSNSPLH
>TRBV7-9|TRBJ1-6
SSSSGARNSPLH
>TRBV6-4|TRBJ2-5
ASSEKGGEETQY
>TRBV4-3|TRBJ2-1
ASSQERASYNEQF
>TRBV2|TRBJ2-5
ASGIQGETQY
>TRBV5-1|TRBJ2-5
ASSLGARGRETQY
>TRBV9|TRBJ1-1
ASSVDDNKGTEAF
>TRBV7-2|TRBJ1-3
ASSPHGTGRNTIY
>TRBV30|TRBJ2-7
AWSVDSYEQY
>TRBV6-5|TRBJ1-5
ASSYAPGGRAQH
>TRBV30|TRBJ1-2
AWSPLIYGYT
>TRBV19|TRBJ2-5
ASSIDPGLGDSSRKTQY
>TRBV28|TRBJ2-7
ASTPRGAGPYEQY
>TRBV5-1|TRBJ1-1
ASSPRSGNTEAF
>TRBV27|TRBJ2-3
ASTSRGADTQY
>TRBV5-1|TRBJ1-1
ASSLASGGYTEAF